Shown below are 3 T cell receptor beta chains from a single sample sequenced in a study of blood T cell repertoires in COVID-19. The data were produced by immunoSEQ multiplex PCR, yet TCRdb's version contains in-frame clones alone and is incomplete. This table holds under 150,000 clones, approximately 85% found once. The sequencing input was peripheral blood. The receptor source for this set is a woman aged 60 to 75 with COVID-19, enrolled during active disease.

The chain carries TRBV11-1 and TRBJ2-7; a possible D gene is TRBD2 (5 bases). Trimming stripped 4 bases from V and 4 bases from J, with 14 bases between. Germline CDR1 and CDR2: SGHAT and FQDESV (reference sequence). This CDR3 spans 14 amino acids. CDR3 amino acids: CASSSAGNYYEQYF. In nucleotides, the CDR3 is TGTGCCAGCAGCTCAGCCGGGAACTATTACGAGCAGTACTTC.

The gene calls are TRBV18 and TRBJ1-1; perhaps TRBD1 as D (5 bases). CDR3 length: 12 residues. CDR1 KGHSH and CDR2 LQKENI come from the germline V gene. The V end lost 2 bases, the J end lost 7 bases, and 8 bases lay between the germline ends. Here the CDR3 reads CASSPEQGEAFF. The CDR3 DNA sequence: TGTGCCAGCTCACCAGAGCAGGGTGAAGCTTTCTTT.

This chain's CDR3 is CASSRMGGTEAFF. The CDR3 DNA follows: TGTGCCAGCAGCCGGATGGGGGGCACTGAAGCTTTCTTT. The chain joins TRBV7-9 to TRBJ1-1; D possibly corresponds to TRBD1 (5 bases). In germline, CDR1 is SEHNR, CDR2 FQNEAQ (reference sequence). V lost 5 bases, J lost 4 bases, and 11 bases lay in between. There are 13 residues in the CDR3.